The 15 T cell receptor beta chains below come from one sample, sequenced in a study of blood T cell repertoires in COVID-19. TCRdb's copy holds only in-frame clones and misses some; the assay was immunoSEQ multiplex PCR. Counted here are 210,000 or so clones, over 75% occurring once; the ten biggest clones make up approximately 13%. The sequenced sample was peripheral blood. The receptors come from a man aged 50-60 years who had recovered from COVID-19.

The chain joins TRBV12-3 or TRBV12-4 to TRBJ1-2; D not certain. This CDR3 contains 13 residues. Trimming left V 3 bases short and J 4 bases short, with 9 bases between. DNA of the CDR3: TGTGCCAGCAGTTTTTTGTCAGGCTATGGCTACACCTTC. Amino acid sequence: CASSFLSGYGYTF.

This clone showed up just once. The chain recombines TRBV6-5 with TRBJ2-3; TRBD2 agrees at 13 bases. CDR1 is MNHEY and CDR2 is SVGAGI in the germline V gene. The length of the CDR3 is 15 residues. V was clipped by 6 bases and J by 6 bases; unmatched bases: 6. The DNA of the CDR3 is TGTGCCAGCAGCCCGACTAGCGGGAGGACCGATACGCAGTATTTT. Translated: CASSPTSGRTDTQYF.

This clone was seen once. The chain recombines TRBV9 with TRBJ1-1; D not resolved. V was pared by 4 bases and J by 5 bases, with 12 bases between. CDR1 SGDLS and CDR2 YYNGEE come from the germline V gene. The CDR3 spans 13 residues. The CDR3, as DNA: TGTGCCAGCAGCTCCCATGAGAGGACTGAAGCTTTCTTT. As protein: CASSSHERTEAFF.

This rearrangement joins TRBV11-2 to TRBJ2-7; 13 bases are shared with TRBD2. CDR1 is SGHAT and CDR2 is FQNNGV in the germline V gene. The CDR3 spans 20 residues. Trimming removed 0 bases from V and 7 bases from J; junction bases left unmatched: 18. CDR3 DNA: TGTGCCAGCAGCTTAGATCCGGGACTAGCGGGACGCCCTCACGGGGGGGAGCAGTACTTC. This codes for CASSLDPGLAGRPHGGEQYF.

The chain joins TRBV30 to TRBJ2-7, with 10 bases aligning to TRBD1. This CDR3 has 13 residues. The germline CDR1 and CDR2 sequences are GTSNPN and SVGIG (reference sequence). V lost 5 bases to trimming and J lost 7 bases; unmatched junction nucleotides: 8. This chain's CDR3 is CAWDRQGAREQYF. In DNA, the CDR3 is TGTGCCTGGGACAGACAGGGGGCGAGGGAGCAGTACTTC.

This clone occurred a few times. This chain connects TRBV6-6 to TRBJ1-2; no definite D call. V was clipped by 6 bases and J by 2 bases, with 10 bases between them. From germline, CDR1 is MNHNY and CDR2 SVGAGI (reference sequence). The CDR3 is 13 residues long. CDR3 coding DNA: TGTGCCAGCAGCCAAGACGGGAACTATGGCTACACCTTC. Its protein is CASSQDGNYGYTF.

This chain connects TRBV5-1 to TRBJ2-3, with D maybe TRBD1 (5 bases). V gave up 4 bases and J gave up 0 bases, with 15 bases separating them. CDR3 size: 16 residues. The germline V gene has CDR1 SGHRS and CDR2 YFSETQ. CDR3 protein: CASSTSATASTDTQYF. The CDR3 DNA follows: TGCGCCAGCAGCACGTCCGCGACAGCCAGCACAGATACGCAGTATTTT.

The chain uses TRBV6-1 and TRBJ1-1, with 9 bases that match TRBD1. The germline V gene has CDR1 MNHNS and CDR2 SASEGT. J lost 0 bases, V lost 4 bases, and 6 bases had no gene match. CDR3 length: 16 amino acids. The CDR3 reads CASSAGQGLMNTEAFF. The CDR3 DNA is TGTGCCAGCAGTGCGGGACAGGGATTAATGAACACTGAAGCTTTCTTT.

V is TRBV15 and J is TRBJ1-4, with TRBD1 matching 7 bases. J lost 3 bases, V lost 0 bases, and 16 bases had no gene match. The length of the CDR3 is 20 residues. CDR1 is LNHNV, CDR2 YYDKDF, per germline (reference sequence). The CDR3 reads CATSRDYGTADTRPNEKLFF. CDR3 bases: TGTGCCACCAGCAGAGATTATGGGACAGCAGATACCCGCCCTAATGAAAAACTGTTTTTT.

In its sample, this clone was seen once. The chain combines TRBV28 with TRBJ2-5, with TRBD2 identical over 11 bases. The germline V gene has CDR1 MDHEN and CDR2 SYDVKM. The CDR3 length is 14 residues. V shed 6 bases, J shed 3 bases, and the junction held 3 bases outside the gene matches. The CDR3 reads CASRETSGKETQYF. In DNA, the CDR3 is TGTGCCAGCAGGGAGACTAGCGGGAAAGAGACCCAGTACTTC.

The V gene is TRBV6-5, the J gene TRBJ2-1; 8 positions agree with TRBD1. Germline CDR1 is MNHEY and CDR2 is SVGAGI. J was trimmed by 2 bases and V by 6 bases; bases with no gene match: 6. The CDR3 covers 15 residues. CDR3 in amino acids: CASSRQGATYNEQFF. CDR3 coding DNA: TGTGCCAGCAGCCGCCAGGGGGCGACCTACAATGAGCAGTTCTTC.

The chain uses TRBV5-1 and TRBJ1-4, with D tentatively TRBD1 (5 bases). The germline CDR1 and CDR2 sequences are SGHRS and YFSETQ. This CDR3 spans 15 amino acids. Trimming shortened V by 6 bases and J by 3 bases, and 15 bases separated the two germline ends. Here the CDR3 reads CASTNQGQANEKLFF. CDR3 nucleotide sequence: TGCGCCAGCACTAACCAGGGTCAGGCTAATGAAAAACTGTTTTTT.

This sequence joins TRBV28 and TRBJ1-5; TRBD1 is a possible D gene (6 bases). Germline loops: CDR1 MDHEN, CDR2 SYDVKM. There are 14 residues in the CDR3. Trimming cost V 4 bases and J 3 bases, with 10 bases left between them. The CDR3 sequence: CASSSGQLNQPQHF. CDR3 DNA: TGTGCCAGCAGTTCAGGACAGCTCAATCAGCCCCAGCATTTT. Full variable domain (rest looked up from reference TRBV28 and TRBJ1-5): DVKVTQSSRYLVKRTGEKVFLECVQDMDHENMFWYRQDPGLGLRLIYFSYDVKMKEKGDIPEGYSVSREKKERFSLILESASTNQTSMYLCASSSGQLNQPQHFGDGTRLSIL.

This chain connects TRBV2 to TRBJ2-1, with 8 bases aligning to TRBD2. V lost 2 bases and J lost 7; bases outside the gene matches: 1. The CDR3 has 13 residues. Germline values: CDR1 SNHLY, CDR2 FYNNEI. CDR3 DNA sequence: TGTGCCAGCAGTGAACGGGAGGGAAATGAGCAGTTCTTC. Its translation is CASSEREGNEQFF.

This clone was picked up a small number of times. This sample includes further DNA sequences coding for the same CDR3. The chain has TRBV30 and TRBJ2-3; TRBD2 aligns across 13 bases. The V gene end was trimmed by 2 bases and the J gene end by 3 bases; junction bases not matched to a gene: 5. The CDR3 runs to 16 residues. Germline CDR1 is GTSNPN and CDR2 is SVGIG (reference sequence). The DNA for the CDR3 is TGTGCCTGGAGTTCCGGACTAGCGGGAGATACAGATACGCAGTATTTT. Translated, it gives CAWSSGLAGDTDTQYF.